The 19 T cell receptor beta chains below were found in one sample sequenced in a study of cytomegalovirus exposure and HLA in healthy donors. Both 60 Vbeta primers and 13 Jbeta primers went into the PCR. Sequenced by immunoSEQ multiplex PCR; TCRdb stores in-frame clones only, minus some. The sample holds 200,000 to 250,000 clones. The sequencing input was PBMCs. The receptors originated from a girl under 10 years old in good health and CMV-seropositive.

This rearrangement joins TRBV6-6 to TRBJ2-7; tentatively, D is TRBD2 (5 bases). CDR3 length: 11 amino acids. Germline values: CDR1 MNHNY, CDR2 SVGAGI (reference sequence). V was clipped by 5 bases and J by 7 bases, with 9 bases between them. CDR3 DNA: TGTGCCAGCAGTCACCGAGGGGAGCAGTACTTC. Residues: CASSHRGEQYF.

The V and J genes are TRBV27 and TRBJ2-5, with 11 nucleotides matching TRBD1. V trimming: 8 bases; J trimming: 13 bases; junction bases outside the gene matches: 15. Germline assignment: CDR1 MNHEY and CDR2 SMNVEV (reference sequence). This CDR3 comprises 14 residues. DNA of the CDR3: TGTGCCAGCTCTTTGGTGGGACAGGGGGACCCTAGGTACTTC. Its protein is CASSLVGQGDPRYF.

The chain joins TRBV27 to TRBJ2-2; the D gene is possibly TRBD2 (6 bases). This CDR3 spans 14 amino acids. Germline V gene lookup returns CDR1 MNHEY and CDR2 SMNVEV (reference sequence). V dropped 6 bases and J dropped 5 bases, with 13 bases sitting between them. CDR3 in amino acids: CASSGGPGTGELFF. The CDR3 nucleotides are TGTGCCAGCAGCGGAGGGCCTGGGACCGGGGAGCTGTTTTTT.

This chain uses TRBV5-6 with TRBJ1-2; TRBD1 matches at 9 bases. Germline V gene sequence: CDR1 SGHDT, CDR2 YYEEEE. Losses at the gene ends were 2 bases for V and 5 bases for J; bases not matched to a gene: 4. The CDR3 runs 14 residues. As DNA, the CDR3 is TGTGCCAGCAGCTTCGGGACAGGGACATATGGCTACACCTTC. This encodes CASSFGTGTYGYTF.

The V gene is TRBV27, the J gene TRBJ1-1; D is unresolved. The CDR3 totals 9 residues. V was pared by 11 bases and J by 12 bases, with 13 bases between. Germline lookup yields CDR1 MNHEY and CDR2 SMNVEV (reference sequence). The CDR3 DNA follows: TGTGCCGGATCGGGGAAAACTTTCTTT. It specifies CAGSGKTFF.

The chain links TRBV4-2 to TRBJ1-5; D gene uncertain. Trimming cost V 0 bases and J 5 bases, with 11 bases left between them. Germline loops: CDR1 LGHNA, CDR2 YNFKEQ. The CDR3 runs 15 residues. The CDR3 DNA is TGTGCCAGCAGCCAAGAGGGCCCTGGGCATCAGCCCCAGCATTTT. Translated: CASSQEGPGHQPQHF.

The chain couples TRBV19 to TRBJ2-1; 9 bases match TRBD2. Trimming removed 7 bases from V and 8 bases from J; junction bases left unmatched: 12. This CDR3 contains 15 residues. Per the germline V gene, CDR1 is LNHDA and CDR2 is SQIVND (reference sequence). CDR3 region: CASTVGSGSFDEQFF. The DNA for the CDR3 is TGTGCCAGTACCGTAGGTAGCGGGAGCTTCGATGAGCAGTTCTTC.

The chain uses TRBV28 and TRBJ1-2; TRBD1 might be the D (6 bases). The CDR3 runs to 13 residues. Germline assignment: CDR1 MDHEN and CDR2 SYDVKM. V lost 3 bases, J lost 6 bases, and 11 bases lay in between. The DNA of the CDR3 is TGTGCCAGCAGTTTTCTTGGACAGCATGGCTACACCTTC. It encodes CASSFLGQHGYTF.

The chain employs TRBV11-2 and TRBJ2-6; TRBD1 agrees at 11 bases. Germline values: CDR1 SGHAT, CDR2 FQNNGV. The CDR3 extends over 18 amino acids. The ends lost 4 bases at V and 0 bases at J; junction bases unmatched: 5. The CDR3 reads CASSSSGTGGSGANVLTF. DNA of the CDR3: TGTGCCAGCAGCTCCTCCGGGACAGGGGGCTCTGGGGCCAACGTCCTGACTTTC.

V gene TRBV30 combines with J gene TRBJ2-2; possible D gene TRBD2, 5 bases. Germline-derived CDR1 and CDR2 are GTSNPN and SVGIG (reference sequence). This CDR3 has 14 residues. V shed 8 bases and J shed 4 bases, with 17 bases lying between them. The chain's CDR3 is CARKEVLSTGELFF. The CDR3 bases are TGTGCCCGAAAGGAGGTCTTATCCACCGGGGAGCTGTTTTTT.

The rearrangement joins TRBV2 to TRBJ2-3; possible D gene TRBD1, 6 bases. V was pared by 3 bases and J by 0 bases, with 10 bases between. Germline V gives CDR1 SNHLY, CDR2 FYNNEI. The CDR3 runs 15 residues. CDR3 residues: CASSDGTTSTDTQYF. The CDR3 coding sequence is TGTGCCAGCAGTGACGGGACAACTAGCACAGATACGCAGTATTTT.

The chain combines TRBV6-1 with TRBJ2-1, with 10 bases lining up with TRBD2. V gave up 1 base and J gave up 5 bases; unmatched junction bases: 11. The CDR3 is made up of 18 amino acids. CDR1 is MNHNS and CDR2 is SASEGT in the germline V gene. The CDR3 protein is CASSEGRKLAGMDNEQFF. Here the CDR3 DNA reads TGTGCCAGCAGTGAAGGACGGAAACTAGCGGGAATGGACAATGAGCAGTTCTTC.

V is TRBV10-3 and J is TRBJ2-5; TRBD1 matches at 8 bases. Germline V gives CDR1 ENHRY, CDR2 SYGVKD. The V gene end was trimmed by 9 bases and the J gene end by 2 bases; junction bases not matched to a gene: 5. The CDR3 is 13 amino acids. The CDR3 protein is CAITGGQQETQYF. The CDR3 DNA sequence: TGTGCCATTACAGGGGGTCAACAAGAGACCCAGTACTTC.

This chain joins TRBV10-1 and TRBJ2-1; 7 bases agree with TRBD2. Germline V gene data show CDR1 as WNHNN and CDR2 as SYGVQD (reference sequence). The CDR3 is made up of 16 amino acids. Germline trimming cut 3 bases from V and 4 bases from J; bases unmatched to any gene: 9. The CDR3 sequence: CASSEAGAGAYNEQFF. As DNA, the CDR3 is TGCGCCAGCAGTGAAGCAGGTGCGGGAGCTTACAATGAGCAGTTCTTC.

The chain joins TRBV19 to TRBJ1-1; D might be TRBD1 (5 bases). The CDR3 totals 13 residues. CDR1 and CDR2 (germline): LNHDA, SQIVND (reference sequence). Deletions cut 3 bases from V and 2 bases from J, with 7 bases between. The CDR3: CASSMDINTEAFF. The CDR3 DNA reads as TGTGCCAGTAGTATGGACATAAACACTGAAGCTTTCTTT.

The chain employs TRBV18 and TRBJ2-5, with D possibly being TRBD2 (5 bases). The J call may not be correct, given that the DNA end is closer to TRBJ2-7. The CDR3 loop spans 15 amino acids. Germline CDR1 and CDR2: KGHSH and LQKENI. CDR3 loop: CASSPGGGGLYEQYF. CDR3 bases: TGTGCCAGCTCACCTGGAGGAGGCGGGCTTTACGAGCAGTACTTC.

This chain connects TRBV4-2 to TRBJ1-1, with TRBD1 identical over 9 bases. Trimming took 7 bases from V and 4 from J; bases not matched to a gene: 16. The germline V gene has CDR1 LGHNA and CDR2 YNFKEQ. The CDR3 is made up of 17 amino acids. CDR3 sequence (DNA): TGTGCCAGCACCTCAAGGGGACGGGACAGGGAGGGCACTGAAGCTTTCTTT. This encodes CASTSRGRDREGTEAFF.

The chain employs TRBV7-2 and TRBJ2-5; 14 bases are a match to TRBD2. J gave up 11 bases and V 5 bases, and 13 bases lay outside the gene matches. The length of the CDR3 is 16 residues. Germline CDR1 SGHTA, CDR2 FQGNSA. Here the CDR3 reads CASSPWTSGRTPGQYF. In nucleotides, the CDR3 is TGTGCCAGCAGCCCGTGGACTAGCGGGAGGACCCCGGGGCAGTACTTC.

This chain uses TRBV7-2 with TRBJ2-5, with TRBD2 matching over 9 bases. The CDR3 spans 17 residues. Germline CDR1 SGHTA, CDR2 FQGNSA. The ends lost 4 bases at V and 4 bases at J; junction bases unmatched: 13. As DNA, the CDR3 is TGTGCCAGCAGCTCCCTGGGTAGCGGGAGTCTTGGAGAGACCCAGTACTTC. Protein sequence: CASSSLGSGSLGETQYF.